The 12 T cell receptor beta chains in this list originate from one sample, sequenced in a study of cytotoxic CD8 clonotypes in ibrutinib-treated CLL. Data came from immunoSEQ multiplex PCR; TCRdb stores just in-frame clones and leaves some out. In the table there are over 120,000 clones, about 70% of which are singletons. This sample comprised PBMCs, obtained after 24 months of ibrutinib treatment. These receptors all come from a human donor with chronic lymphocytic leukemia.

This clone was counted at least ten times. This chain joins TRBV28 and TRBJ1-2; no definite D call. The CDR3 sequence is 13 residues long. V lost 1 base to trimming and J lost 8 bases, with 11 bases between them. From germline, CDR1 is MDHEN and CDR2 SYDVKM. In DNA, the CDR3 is TGTGCCAGCAGTTTATTGGGCGGCCGGGGCTACACCTTC. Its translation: CASSLLGGRGYTF.

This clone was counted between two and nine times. The CDR3 sequence: CASSEGTGTGYTF. CDR3 DNA sequence: TGTGCCAGCTCAGAAGGGACAGGGACGGGCTACACCTTC. The rearrangement uses TRBV18 and TRBJ1-2; 9 nucleotides match TRBD1. CDR3 length: 13 residues. Germline-derived CDR1 and CDR2 are KGHSH and LQKENI. V lost 5 bases and J lost 8; bases outside the gene matches: 6.

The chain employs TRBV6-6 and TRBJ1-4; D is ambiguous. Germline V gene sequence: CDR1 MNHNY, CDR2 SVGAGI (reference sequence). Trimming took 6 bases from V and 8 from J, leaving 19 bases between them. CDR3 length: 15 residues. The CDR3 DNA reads TGTGCCAGCAGACAGACCGGCCACGGAGGGGAAAAACTGTTTTTT. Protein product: CASRQTGHGGEKLFF.

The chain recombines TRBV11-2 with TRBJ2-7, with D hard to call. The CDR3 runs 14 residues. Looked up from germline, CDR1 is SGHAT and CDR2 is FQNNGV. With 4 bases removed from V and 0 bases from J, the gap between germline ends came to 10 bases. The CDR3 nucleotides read TGTGCCAGCAGCTCCGACCTGATCTCCTACGAGCAGTACTTC. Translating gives CASSSDLISYEQYF.

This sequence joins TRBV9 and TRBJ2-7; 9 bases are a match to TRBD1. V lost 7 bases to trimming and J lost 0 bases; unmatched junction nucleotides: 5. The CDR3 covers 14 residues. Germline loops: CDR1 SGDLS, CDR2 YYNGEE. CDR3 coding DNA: TGTGCCAGCGCCCGACAGGGGGACTCCTACGAGCAGTACTTC. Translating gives CASARQGDSYEQYF.

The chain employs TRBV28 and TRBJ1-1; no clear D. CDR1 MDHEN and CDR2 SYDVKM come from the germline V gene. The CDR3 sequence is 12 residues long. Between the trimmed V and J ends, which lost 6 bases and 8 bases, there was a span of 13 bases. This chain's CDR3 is CASRDNVGEAFF. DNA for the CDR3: TGTGCCAGCAGAGACAACGTGGGAGAAGCTTTCTTT.

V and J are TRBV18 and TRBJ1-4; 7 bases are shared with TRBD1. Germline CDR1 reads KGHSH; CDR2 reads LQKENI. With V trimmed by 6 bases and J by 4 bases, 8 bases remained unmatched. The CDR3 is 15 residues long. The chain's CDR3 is CASSPPGQFNEKLFF. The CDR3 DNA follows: TGTGCCAGCTCGCCTCCGGGACAGTTTAATGAAAAACTGTTTTTT.

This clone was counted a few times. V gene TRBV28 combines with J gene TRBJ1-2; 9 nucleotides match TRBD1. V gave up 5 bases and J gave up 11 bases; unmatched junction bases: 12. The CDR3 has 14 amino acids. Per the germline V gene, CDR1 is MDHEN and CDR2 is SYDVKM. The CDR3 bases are TGTGCCAGCAGTCCCCCCGGGACAGGGAGGGAATACACCTTC. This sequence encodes CASSPPGTGREYTF.

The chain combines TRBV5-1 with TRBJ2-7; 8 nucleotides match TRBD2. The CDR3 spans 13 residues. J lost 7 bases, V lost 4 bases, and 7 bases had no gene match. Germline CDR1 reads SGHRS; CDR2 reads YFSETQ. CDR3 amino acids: CASSPGGSWEQYF. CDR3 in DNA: TGCGCCAGCAGCCCGGGGGGGAGCTGGGAGCAGTACTTC. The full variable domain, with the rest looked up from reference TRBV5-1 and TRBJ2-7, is KAGVTQTPRYLIKTRGQQVTLSCSPISGHRSVSWYQQTPGQGLQFLFEYFSETQRNKGNFPGRFSGRQFSNSRSEMNVSTLELGDSALYLCASSPGGSWEQYFGPGTRLTVT.

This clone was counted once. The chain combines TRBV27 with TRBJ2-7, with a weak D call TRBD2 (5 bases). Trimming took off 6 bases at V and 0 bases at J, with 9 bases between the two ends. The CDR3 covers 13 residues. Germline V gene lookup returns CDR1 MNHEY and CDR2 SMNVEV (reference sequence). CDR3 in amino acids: CASRPGNSYEQYF. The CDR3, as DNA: TGTGCCAGCAGGCCGGGAAACTCCTACGAGCAGTACTTC.

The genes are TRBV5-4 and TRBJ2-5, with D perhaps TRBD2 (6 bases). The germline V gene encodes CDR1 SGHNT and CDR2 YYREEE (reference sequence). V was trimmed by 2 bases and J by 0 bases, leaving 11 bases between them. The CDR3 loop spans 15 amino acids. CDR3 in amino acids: CASSFGGAHQETQYF. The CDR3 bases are TGTGCCAGCAGCTTCGGCGGGGCCCACCAAGAGACCCAGTACTTC.

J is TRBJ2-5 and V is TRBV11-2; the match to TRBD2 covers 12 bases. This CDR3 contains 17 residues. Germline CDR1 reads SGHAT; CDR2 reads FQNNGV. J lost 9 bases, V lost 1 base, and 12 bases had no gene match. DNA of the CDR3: TGTGCCAGCAGCTTAGTTGGGCTAGCGGGGGGGCCAGGGGCCCAGTACTTC. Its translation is CASSLVGLAGGPGAQYF.